This TCR beta chain comes out of a study of T cells after yellow fever vaccination. As for this clonotype: What it binds is not known.

By 5'RACE template switching, TCR cDNA was produced, with a universal primer site and UMIs added in the process. TCRdb reprocessed the 5' RACE reads via MiXCR and lists one record per CDR3 protein. The sample lists 350,000 to 450,000 distinct CDR3 sequences, 18% occurring once. Findings of the study overall: High-abundance clonotypes from the bulk population could contaminate FACS-sorted repertoires. Overall, a small share of clonotypes was seen in both CD4 and CD8 compartments.

The ends were cut back, 5 bases at V and 4 bases at J, with 14 bases in the middle. The length of the CDR3 is 15 residues. Germline loops: CDR1 SGHVS, CDR2 FQNEAQ. Material: PBMCs, obtained before the yellow fever booster vaccination. This chain links TRBV7-8 with TRBJ2-2; D possibly corresponds to TRBD2 (5 bases). This clonotype was obtained from a man aged 18 to 29 who received the YFV17D yellow fever vaccine. Here the CDR3 DNA reads TGTGCCAGCAGCAAAGCTCGGGGTACCACCGGGGAGCTGTTTTTT. Amino acids: CASSKARGTTGELFF.